The 4 T cell receptor beta chains given below trace back to one sample, sequenced in a study of T-cell reconstitution after alpha-beta-depleted transplantation in children. Unique molecular identifiers were incorporated during preparation of the TCRbeta library. In TCRdb, the PCR reads were re-called with MiXCR into one record per CDR3 protein. The sample contains 300,000 to 400,000 distinct CDR3 sequences, roughly 16% of which appear only once. The specimen comprised PBMCs, mostly from graft donor cells, sampled 360 days after TCRalphabeta/CD19-depleted stem cell transplant. Source of these receptors: a male patient aged 2-15 years who had a stem cell transplant for acute lymphoblastic leukemia, so the T cells may come from the graft donor.

The genes are TRBV4-1 and TRBJ2-3; 7 nucleotides agree with TRBD2. CDR1 and CDR2 from the germline V gene are MGHRA and YSYEKL. Trimming took 6 bases from V and 1 from J; bases not matched to a gene: 7. The length of the CDR3 is 15 residues. CDR3 nucleotides: TGCGCCAGCAGAGGAGGCGGGAGAGGCACAGATACGCAGTATTTT. Protein: CASRGGGRGTDTQYF.

This clonotype was counted between two and nine times. The chain carries TRBV12-3 or TRBV12-4 and TRBJ1-2; tentative D call: TRBD1 (5 bases). CDR3 length: 15 amino acids. V shed 4 bases and J shed 5 bases, with 17 bases lying between them. The CDR3 loop reads CASSYVRGNSYGYTF. The CDR3, as DNA: TGTGCCAGCAGTTATGTTCGGGGCAATTCATATGGCTACACCTTC.

This clonotype was observed a handful of times. Mismatch with germline at one junction end may stem from a read error. The chain is built from TRBV7-9 and TRBJ2-7, with 10 bases matching TRBD2. This CDR3 is 15 amino acids long. Germline lookup yields CDR1 SEHNR and CDR2 FQNEAQ (reference sequence). For the CDR3, the DNA is TGTGCCAGCACCAATGCCCTAGCGGGAGTTAGCCACATCCACTTC. Translated, it gives CASTNALAGVSHIHF.

The J gene is TRBJ2-3, the V gene TRBV5-1, with 9 nucleotides matching TRBD2. The CDR3 sequence is 16 residues long. J gave up 1 base and V 2 bases, and 5 bases lay outside the gene matches. Germline V gene sequence: CDR1 SGHRS, CDR2 YFSETQ. CDR3 sequence (DNA): TGCGCCAGCAGCTTCCTCTCTAGCGGGGGCACAGATACGCAGTATTTT. Translation gives CASSFLSSGGTDTQYF.